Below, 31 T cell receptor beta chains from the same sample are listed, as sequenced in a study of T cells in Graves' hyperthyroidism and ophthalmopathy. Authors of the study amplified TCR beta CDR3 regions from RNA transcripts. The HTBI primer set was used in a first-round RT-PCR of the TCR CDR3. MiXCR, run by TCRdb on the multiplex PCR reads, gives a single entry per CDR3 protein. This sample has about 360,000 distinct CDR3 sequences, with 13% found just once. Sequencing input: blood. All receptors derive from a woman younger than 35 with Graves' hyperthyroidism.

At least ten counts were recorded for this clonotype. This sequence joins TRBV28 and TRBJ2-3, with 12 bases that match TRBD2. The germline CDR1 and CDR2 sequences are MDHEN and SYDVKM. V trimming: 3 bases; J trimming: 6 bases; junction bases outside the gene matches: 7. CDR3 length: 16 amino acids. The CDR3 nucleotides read TGTGCCAGCAGTTTTTCTGGACTAGCGGGATCTGATACGCAGTATTTT. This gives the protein CASSFSGLAGSDTQYF.

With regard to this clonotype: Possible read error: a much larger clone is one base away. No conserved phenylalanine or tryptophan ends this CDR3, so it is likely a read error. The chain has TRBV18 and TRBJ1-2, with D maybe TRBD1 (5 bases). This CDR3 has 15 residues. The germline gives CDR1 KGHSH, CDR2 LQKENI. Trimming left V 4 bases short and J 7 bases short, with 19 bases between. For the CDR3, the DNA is TGTGCCAGCTCACGACGACTTGCGGGGGATCGTGGCTACACCCTC. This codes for CASSRRLAGDRGYTL.

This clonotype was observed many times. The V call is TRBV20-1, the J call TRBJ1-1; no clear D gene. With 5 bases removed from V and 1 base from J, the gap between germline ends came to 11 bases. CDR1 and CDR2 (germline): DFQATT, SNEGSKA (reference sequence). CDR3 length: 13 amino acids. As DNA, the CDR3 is TGCAGTGCTTTAAGACACACGAACACTGAAGCTTTCTTT. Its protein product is CSALRHTNTEAFF.

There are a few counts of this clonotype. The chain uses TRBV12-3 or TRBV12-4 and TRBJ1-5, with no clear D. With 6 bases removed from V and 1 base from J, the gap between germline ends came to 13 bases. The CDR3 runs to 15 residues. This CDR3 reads CASSPNHPSNQPQHF. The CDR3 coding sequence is TGTGCCAGCAGCCCCAACCACCCCAGCAATCAGCCCCAGCATTTT.

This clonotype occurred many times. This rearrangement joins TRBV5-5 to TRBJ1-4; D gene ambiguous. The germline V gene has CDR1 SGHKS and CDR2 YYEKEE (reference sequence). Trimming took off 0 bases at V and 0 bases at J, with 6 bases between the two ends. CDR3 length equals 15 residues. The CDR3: CASSLGGTTNEKLFF. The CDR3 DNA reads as TGTGCCAGCAGCTTGGGCGGAACAACTAATGAAAAACTGTTTTTT.

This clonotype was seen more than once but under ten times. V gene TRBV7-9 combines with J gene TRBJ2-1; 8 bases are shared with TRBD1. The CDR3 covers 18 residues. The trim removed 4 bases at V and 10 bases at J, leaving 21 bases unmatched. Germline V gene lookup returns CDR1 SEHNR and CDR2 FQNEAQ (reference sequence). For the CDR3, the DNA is TGTGCCAGCAGCTCCCGGGCGAAGCAGGGGGCTAGTACAGGAGAGCAGTTCTTC. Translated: CASSSRAKQGASTGEQFF.

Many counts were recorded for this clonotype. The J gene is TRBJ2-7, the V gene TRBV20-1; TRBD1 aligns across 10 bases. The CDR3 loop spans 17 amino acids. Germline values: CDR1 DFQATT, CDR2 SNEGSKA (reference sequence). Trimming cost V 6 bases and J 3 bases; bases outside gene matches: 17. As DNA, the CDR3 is TGCAGTGCCCTCCGGGACAGGGGACCGACGAGGGACTACGAGCAGTACTTC. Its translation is CSALRDRGPTRDYEQYF.

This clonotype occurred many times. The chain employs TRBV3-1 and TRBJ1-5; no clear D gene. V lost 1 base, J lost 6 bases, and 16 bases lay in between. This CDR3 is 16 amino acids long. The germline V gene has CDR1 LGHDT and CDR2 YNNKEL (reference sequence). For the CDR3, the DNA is TGTGCCAGCAGCCAAGCCGGAGAAGGGATGGGTCAGCCCCAGCATTTT. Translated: CASSQAGEGMGQPQHF.

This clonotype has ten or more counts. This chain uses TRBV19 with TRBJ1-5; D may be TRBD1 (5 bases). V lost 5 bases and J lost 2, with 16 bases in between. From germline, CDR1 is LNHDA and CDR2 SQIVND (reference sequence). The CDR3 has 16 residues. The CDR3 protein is CASSFRGGTGNQPQHF. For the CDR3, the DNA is TGTGCCAGTAGTTTCCGGGGGGGTACTGGCAATCAGCCCCAGCATTTT.

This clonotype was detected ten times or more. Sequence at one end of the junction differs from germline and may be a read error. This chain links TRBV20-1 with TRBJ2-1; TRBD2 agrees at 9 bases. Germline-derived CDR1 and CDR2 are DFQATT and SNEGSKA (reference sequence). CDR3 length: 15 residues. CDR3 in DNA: TGCAGTGCCCCGGTGGCGGGAGGGCCCTACGATGAGCAGTTCTTC. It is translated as CSAPVAGGPYDEQFF.

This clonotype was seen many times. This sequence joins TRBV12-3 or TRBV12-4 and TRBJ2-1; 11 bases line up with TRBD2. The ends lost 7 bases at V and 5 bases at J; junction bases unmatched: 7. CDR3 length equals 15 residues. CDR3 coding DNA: TGTGCCAGCACCTATAGCGGGAGGGCCCACAATGAGCAGTTCTTC. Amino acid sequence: CASTYSGRAHNEQFF.

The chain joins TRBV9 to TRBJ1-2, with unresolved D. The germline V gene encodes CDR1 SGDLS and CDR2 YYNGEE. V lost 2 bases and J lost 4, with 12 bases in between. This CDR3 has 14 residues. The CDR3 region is CASSVVSQSYGYTF. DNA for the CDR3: TGTGCCAGCAGCGTTGTTAGCCAGTCCTATGGCTACACCTTC.

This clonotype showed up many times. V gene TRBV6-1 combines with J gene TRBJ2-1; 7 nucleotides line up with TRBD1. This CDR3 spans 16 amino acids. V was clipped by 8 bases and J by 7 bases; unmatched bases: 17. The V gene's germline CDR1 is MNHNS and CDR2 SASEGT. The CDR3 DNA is TGTGCCAGCCTCGTGGCCCCAGGGGGTAGGGAAAATGAGCAGTTCTTC. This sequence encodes CASLVAPGGRENEQFF.

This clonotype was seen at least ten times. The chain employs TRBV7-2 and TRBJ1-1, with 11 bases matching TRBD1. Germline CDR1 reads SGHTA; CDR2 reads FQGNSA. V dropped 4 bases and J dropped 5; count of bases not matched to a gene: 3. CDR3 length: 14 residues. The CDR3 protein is CASSWDRGGTEAFF. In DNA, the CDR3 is TGTGCCAGCAGCTGGGACAGGGGGGGAACTGAAGCTTTCTTT.

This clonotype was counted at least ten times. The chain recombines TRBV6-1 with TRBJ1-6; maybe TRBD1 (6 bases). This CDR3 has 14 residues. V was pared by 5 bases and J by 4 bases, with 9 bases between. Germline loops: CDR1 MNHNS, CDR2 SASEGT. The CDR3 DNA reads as TGTGCCAGCAGTTATGGACAGTATAATTCACCCCTCCACTTT. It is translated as CASSYGQYNSPLHF.

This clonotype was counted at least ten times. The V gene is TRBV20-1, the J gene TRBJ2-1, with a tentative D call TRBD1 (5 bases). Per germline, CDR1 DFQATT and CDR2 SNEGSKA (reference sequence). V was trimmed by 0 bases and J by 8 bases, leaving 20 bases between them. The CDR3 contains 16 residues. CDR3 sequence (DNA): TGCAGTGCTAGAGATATAGGGGCCCTTTCTAGTGATGAGCAGTTCTTC. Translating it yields CSARDIGALSSDEQFF.

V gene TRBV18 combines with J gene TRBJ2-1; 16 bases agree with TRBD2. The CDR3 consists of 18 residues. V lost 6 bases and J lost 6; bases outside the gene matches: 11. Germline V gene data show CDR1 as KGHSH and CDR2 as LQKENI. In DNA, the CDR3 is TGTGCCAGCTCGGCGCCGGGACTAGCGGGAGGGCCCGGCAATGAGCAGTTCTTC. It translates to CASSAPGLAGGPGNEQFF.

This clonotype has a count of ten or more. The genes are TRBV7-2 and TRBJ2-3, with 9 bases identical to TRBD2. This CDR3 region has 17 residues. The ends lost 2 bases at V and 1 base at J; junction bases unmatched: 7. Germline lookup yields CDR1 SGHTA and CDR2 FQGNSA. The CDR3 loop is CASSLNGAGGGTDTQYF. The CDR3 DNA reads TGTGCCAGCAGCTTAAACGGAGCGGGAGGCGGCACAGATACGCAGTATTTT.

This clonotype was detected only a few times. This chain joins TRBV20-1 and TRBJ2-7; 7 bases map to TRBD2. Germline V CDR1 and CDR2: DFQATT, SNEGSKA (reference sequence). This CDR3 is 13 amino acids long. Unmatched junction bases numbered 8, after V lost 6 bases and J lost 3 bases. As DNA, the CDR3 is TGCAGTGCCGAAGCGGGGCGGGACTACGAGCAGTACTTC. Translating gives CSAEAGRDYEQYF.

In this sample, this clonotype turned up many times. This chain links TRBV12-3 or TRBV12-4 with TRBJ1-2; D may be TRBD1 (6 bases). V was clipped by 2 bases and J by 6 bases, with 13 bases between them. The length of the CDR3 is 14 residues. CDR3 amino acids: CASSLMGGPDGYTF. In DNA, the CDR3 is TGTGCCAGCAGTTTAATGGGGGGGCCGGATGGCTACACCTTC.

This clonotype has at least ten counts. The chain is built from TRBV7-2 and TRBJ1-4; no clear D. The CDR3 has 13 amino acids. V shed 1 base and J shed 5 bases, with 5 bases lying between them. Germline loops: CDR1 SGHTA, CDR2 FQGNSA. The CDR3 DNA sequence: TGTGCCAGCAGCTTAGACGGGAATGAAAAACTGTTTTTT. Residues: CASSLDGNEKLFF.

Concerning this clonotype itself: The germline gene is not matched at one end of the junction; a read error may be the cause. The DNA for the CDR3 is TGTGCCAGCCCATCGAGGCTTAGCGATCAGCCCCAGCATTTT. This encodes CASPSRLSDQPQHF. This chain links TRBV28 with TRBJ1-5; D is ambiguous. The CDR3 covers 14 residues. From germline, CDR1 is MDHEN and CDR2 SYDVKM.

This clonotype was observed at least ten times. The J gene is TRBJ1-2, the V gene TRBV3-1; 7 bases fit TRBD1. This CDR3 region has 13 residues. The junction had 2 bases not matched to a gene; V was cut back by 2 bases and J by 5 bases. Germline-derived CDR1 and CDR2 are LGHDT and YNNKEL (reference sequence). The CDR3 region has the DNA TGTGCCAGCAGCCAACCGACAGGGTATGGCTACACCTTC. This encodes CASSQPTGYGYTF.

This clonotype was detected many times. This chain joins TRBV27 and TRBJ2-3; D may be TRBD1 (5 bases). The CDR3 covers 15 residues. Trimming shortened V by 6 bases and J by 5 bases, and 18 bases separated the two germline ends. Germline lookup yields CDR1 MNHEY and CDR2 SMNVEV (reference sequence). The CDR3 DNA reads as TGTGCCAGCAGCACGAGGCAGGGTCGTCTAGATACGCAGTATTTT. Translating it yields CASSTRQGRLDTQYF.

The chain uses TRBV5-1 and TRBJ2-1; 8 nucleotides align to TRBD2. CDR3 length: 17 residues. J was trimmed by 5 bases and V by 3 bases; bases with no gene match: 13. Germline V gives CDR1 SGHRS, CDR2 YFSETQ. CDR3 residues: CASSYPPGGGLDNEQFF. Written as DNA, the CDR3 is TGCGCCAGCAGCTACCCGCCCGGGGGGGGATTGGACAATGAGCAGTTCTTC.

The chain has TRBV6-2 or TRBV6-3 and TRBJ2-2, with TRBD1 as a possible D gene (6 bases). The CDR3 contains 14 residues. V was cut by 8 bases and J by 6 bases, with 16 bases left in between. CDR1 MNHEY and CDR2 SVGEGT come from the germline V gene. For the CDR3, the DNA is TGTGCCAGCCAACAGGGTGTTAGGGCCGGGGAGCTGTTTTTT. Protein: CASQQGVRAGELFF.

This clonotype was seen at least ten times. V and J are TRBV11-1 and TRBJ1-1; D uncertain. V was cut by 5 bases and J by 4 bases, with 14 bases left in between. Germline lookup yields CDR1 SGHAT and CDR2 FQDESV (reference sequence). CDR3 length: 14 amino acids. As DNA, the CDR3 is TGTGCCAGCAGCCCTCTGGCGCGGGGCACTGAAGCTTTCTTT. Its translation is CASSPLARGTEAFF.

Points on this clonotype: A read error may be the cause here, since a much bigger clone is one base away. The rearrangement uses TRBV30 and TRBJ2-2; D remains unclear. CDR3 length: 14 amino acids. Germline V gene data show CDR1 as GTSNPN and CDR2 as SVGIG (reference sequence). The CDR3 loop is CARSVTIGSGELFF. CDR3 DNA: TGTGCCCGGAGTGTAACGATTGGGTCCGGGGAGCTGTTTTTT.

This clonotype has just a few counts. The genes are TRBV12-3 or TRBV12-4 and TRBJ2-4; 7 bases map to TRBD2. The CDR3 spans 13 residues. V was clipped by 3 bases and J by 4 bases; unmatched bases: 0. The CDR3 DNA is TGTGCCAGCAGTTTCGGGGGGAAAAACATTCAGTACTTC. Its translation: CASSFGGKNIQYF.

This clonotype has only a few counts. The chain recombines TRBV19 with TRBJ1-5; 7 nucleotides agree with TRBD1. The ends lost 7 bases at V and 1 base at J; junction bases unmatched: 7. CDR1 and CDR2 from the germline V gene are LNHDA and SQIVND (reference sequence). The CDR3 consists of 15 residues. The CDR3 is CASTSTGASNQPQHF. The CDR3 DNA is TGTGCCAGTACCTCCACAGGGGCCAGCAATCAGCCCCAGCATTTT.

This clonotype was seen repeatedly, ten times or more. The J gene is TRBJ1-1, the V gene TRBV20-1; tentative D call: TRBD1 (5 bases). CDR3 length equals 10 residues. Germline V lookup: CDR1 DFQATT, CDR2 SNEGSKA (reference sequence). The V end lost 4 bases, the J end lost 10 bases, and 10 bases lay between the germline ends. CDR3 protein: CSAMAGRAFF. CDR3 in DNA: TGCAGTGCTATGGCAGGGAGAGCTTTCTTT.